This T cell receptor (beta chain) was captured by sequencing in a study of graft-versus-host responses after intestinal transplantation. Study overall: Transplants were multivisceral, liver-intestinal, or isolated intestinal.

Here immunoSEQ multiplex PCR was the method, and the copy in TCRdb shows in-frame clones only, minus some. The profile covers more than 65,000 clones, with under 90% appearing a single time and about 0.4% taken by the ten largest. Study-wide findings and caveats: The highest levels of circulating GvH clones went along with early declines in HvG clones after transplant. Allografts of patients with graft-donor T cell macrochimerism showed high graft-versus-host to host-versus-graft clone ratios.

Worth noting for this clone: What it recognizes is unknown.

The origin of this receptor is a human donor who was the organ donor for an intestinal transplant. The sequenced sample was unstimulated CD4+ T cells sorted from spleen or lymph node cells, obtained before transplant.

The CDR3 bases are TGTGCCAGCAGTTTAGGAGTAGGGAGCTCCTCCAACTATGGCTACACCTTC. Encoded protein: CASSLGVGSSSNYGYTF. V is TRBV28 and J is TRBJ1-2, with no clear D. Trimming stripped 2 bases from V and 2 bases from J, with 18 bases between. Germline-derived CDR1 and CDR2 are MDHEN and SYDVKM. This CDR3 is built from 17 residues.